Listed below are T cell receptor beta chains from one sample, sequenced in a study of shared clonotypes between healthy human individuals. The table came from immunoSEQ multiplex PCR; TCRdb's copy has only in-frame clones and leaves some out. This table holds 1.6 million or so clones, approximately 96% found once. Sequencing input: naive CD4+ T cells sorted from blood. Receptor source: a young man in good health. Each CDR3 is given with its conserved first and last residue. A D gene is named only where the DNA matches it firmly. Some rows mark clone size as missing; the rest say once, few, many or name a class of expanded clone.

>TRBJ2-3|.|.|TRBV28
TGTGCCGGCGGAGGGACTCGGGATACGCAGTATTTT
CAGGGTRDTQYF
>TRBJ2-5|TRBD1|.|TRBV5-1
TGCGCCAGCAGCGAAACCGGGACAGGGCTAGAGACCCAGTACTTC
CASSETGTGLETQYF
>TRBJ2-2|TRBD2|.|TRBV25-1
TGTGCCAGCAGTGAATGGTTAGCGGGAGCCCCCAACACCGGGGAGCTGTTTTTT
CASSEWLAGAPNTGELFF
>TRBJ2-6|TRBD1|.|TRBV5-1
TGCGCCAGCAGCCCCCAGGGACAGGTCTCTGGGGCCAACGTCCTGACTTTC
CASSPQGQVSGANVLTF
>TRBJ2-1|.|.|TRBV2
TGTGCCAGCAGTAAAGGGGGGGATGAGCAGTTCTTC
CASSKGGDEQFF
>TRBJ2-7|.|.|TRBV7-2
TGTGCCAGCAGCTTGGGGGACAAATTATACGAGCAGTACTTC
CASSLGDKLYEQYF
>TRBJ1-1|.|once|TRBV2
TGTGCCAGCAGTGAAGCCCGAAGCAGGGTGGGCACTGAAGCTTTCTTT
CASSEARSRVGTEAFF
>TRBJ2-1|.|.|TRBV28
TGTGCCAGCAGTTTATTCGAATCTGTTAGGGACCCCTACAATGAGCAGTTCTTC
CASSLFESVRDPYNEQFF
>TRBJ2-7|.|few|TRBV6-1
TGTGCCAGCAGTGAATCGAGGAGGGCACAGCAGTACTTC
CASSESRRAQQYF
>TRBJ2-5|TRBD2|.|TRBV5-4
TGTGCCAGCAGCCCGGGAGGCCGGGAGACCCAGTACTTC
CASSPGGRETQYF
>TRBJ2-1|TRBD2|.|TRBV2
TGTGCCAGCAACCGGGACTATACTATCAATGAGCAGTTCTTC
CASNRDYTINEQFF
>TRBJ2-3|.|.|TRBV7-2
TGTGCCAGCAGCCCACAGTCCACAGATACGCAGTATTTT
CASSPQSTDTQYF
>TRBJ2-2|.|.|TRBV5-4
TGTGCCAGCAGCTTTGGGGCCCTCACCGGGGAGCTGTTTTTT
CASSFGALTGELFF
>TRBJ2-2|.|.|TRBV13
TGTGCCAGCAGCTTAGTGCGAGGCAGGGGGAACACCGGGGAGCTGTTTTTT
CASSLVRGRGNTGELFF
>TRBJ1-1|TRBD1|.|TRBV28
TGTGCCAGCAGTTTCCGGGACAGGGAAGTAGCTTTCTTT
CASSFRDREVAFF
>TRBJ2-3|.|.|TRBV7-6
TGTGCCAGCAGCTCCGGGACAATCGTTGCAGATACGCAGTATTTT
CASSSGTIVADTQYF
>TRBJ1-4|.|.|TRBV6-4
TGTGCCAGCAGCCGGGATATTAATGAAAAACTGTTTTTT
CASSRDINEKLFF
>TRBJ1-1|.|once|TRBV6-5
TGTGCCAGCAGTTACTCGGAACTTAACACTGAAGCTTTCTTT
CASSYSELNTEAFF
>TRBJ1-3|TRBD1|.|TRBV11-1
TGTGCCAGCAGCTTGGGACAGACGAGCTCTGGAAACACCATATATTTT
CASSLGQTSSGNTIYF
>TRBJ2-7|.|.|TRBV7-6
TGTGCCAGCAGCATGGGGTGGACCTACGAGCAGTACTTC
CASSMGWTYEQYF
>TRBJ2-7|TRBD1|.|TRBV5-4
TGTGCCAGCAGCTTCACAGGGGGCTCCTACGAGCAGTACTTC
CASSFTGGSYEQYF
>TRBJ2-1|TRBD2|.|TRBV19
TGTGCCAGTTCCCCTCCCCGCGGGAGGGCGGTTGAGCAGTTCTTC
CASSPPRGRAVEQFF
>TRBJ1-2|.|once|TRBV28
TGTGCCAGCAGTCCACCGGGATATGGCTACACCTTC
CASSPPGYGYTF
>TRBJ2-5|.|.|TRBV9
TGTGCCAGCAGCGTAGGGACCTCCGGATTCCAAGAGACCCAGTACTTC
CASSVGTSGFQETQYF
>TRBJ1-1|.|.|TRBV18
TGTGCCAGCTCACCACTGGGGTTGGCGAACACTGAAGCTTTCTTT
CASSPLGLANTEAFF
>TRBJ1-2|.|.|TRBV6-1
TGTGCCAGCAGCAACCGGGAGCCAAGGCAAGGCTACACCTTC
CASSNREPRQGYTF
>TRBJ2-3|TRBD2|.|TRBV5-1
TGCGCCAGCAGCCTGACTAGCTTTAGAGATACGCAGTATTTT
CASSLTSFRDTQYF
>TRBJ2-3|.|.|TRBV27
TGTGCCAGCAGTTGGACTAATGCAGATACGCAGTATTTT
CASSWTNADTQYF
>TRBJ2-2|TRBD1|.|TRBV5-1
TGCGCCAGCAGCCCGAACCCACAGGGGGCCGGCACCGGGGAGCTGTTTTTT
CASSPNPQGAGTGELFF
>TRBJ2-6|.|.|TRBV11-1
TGTGCCAGCAGCTTAAGGCCAGCCGATGGGGCCAACGTCCTGACTTTC
CASSLRPADGANVLTF
>TRBJ2-2|.|.|TRBV29-1
TGCAGCGTTGTTCATACCGGGGAGCTGTTTTTT
CSVVHTGELFF
>TRBJ2-1|.|.|TRBV16
TGTGCCAGCAGCCAAACGAGGGACGGTGAGCAGTTCTTC
CASSQTRDGEQFF